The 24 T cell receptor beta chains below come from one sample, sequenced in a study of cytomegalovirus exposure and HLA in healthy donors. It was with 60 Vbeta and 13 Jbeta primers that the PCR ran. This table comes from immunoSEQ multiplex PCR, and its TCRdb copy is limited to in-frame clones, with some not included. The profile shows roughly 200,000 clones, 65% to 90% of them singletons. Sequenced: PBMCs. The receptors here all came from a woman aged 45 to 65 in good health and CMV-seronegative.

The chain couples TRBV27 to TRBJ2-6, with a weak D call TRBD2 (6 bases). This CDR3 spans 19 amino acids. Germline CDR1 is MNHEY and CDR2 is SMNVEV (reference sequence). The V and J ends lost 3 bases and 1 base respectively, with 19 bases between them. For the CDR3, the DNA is TGTGCCAGCAGTTTCCTCGGCGGGACGGTCGAATCTGGGGCCAACGTCCTGACTTTC. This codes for CASSFLGGTVESGANVLTF.

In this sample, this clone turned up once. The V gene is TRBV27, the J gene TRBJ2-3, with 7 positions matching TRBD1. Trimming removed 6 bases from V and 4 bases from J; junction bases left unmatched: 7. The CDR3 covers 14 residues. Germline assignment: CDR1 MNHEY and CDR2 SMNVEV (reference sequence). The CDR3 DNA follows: TGTGCCAGCAGCCCGTGGACAGGTGCAGATACGCAGTATTTT. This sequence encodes CASSPWTGADTQYF.

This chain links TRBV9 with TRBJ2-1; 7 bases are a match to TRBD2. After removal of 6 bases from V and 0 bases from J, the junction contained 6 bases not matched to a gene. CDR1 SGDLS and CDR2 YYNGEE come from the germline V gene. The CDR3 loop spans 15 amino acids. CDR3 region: CASTLRGDSYNEQFF. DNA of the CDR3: TGTGCCAGCACCCTACGGGGGGACTCCTACAATGAGCAGTTCTTC.

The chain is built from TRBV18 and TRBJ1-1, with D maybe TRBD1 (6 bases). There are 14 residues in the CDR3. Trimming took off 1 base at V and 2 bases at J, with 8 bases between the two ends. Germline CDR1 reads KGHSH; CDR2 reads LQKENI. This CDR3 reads CASSPQGVNTEAFF. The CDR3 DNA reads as TGTGCCAGCTCACCACAGGGGGTTAACACTGAAGCTTTCTTT.

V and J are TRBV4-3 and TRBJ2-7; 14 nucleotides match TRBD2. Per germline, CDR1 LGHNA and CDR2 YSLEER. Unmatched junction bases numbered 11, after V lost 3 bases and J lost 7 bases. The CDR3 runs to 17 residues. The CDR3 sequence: CASSHNPGLAGVREQYF. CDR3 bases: TGCGCCAGCAGCCACAACCCGGGACTAGCGGGAGTTCGGGAGCAGTACTTC.

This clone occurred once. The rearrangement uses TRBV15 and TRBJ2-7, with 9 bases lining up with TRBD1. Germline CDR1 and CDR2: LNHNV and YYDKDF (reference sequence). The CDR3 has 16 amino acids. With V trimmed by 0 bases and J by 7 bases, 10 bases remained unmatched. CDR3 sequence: CATSRDRGDRAREQYF. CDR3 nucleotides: TGTGCCACCAGCAGAGATCGTGGGGACAGGGCCCGAGAGCAGTACTTC.

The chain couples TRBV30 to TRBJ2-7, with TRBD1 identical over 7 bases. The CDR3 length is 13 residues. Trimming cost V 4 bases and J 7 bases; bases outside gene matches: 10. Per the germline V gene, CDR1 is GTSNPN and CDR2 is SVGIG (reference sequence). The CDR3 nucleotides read TGTGCCTGGAATACAGGGGTCGTGCGGGAGCAGTACTTC. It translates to CAWNTGVVREQYF.

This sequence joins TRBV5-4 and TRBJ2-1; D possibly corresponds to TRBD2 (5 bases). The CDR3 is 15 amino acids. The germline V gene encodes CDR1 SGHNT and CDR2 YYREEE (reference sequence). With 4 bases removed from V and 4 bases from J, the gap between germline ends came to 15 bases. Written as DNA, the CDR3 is TGTGCCAGCAGCATCGGGATGGGGAATTACAATGAGCAGTTCTTC. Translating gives CASSIGMGNYNEQFF.

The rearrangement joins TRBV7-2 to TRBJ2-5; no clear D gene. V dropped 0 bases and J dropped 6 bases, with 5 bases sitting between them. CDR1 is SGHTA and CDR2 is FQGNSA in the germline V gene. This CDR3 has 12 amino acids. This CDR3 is CASSLAAKTQYF. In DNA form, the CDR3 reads TGTGCCAGCAGCTTAGCAGCAAAGACCCAGTACTTC.

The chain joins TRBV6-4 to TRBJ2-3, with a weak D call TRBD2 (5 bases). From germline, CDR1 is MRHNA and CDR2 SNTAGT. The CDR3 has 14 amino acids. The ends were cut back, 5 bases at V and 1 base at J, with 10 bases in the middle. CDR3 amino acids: CASSLASGTDTQYF. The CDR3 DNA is TGTGCCAGCAGTTTAGCGTCGGGCACAGATACGCAGTATTTT.

CDR3 sequence reads: CASSFGTSLTGELFF. In DNA, the CDR3 is TGTGCCAGCAGTTTTGGGACTAGCCTCACCGGGGAGCTGTTTTTT. The rearrangement links TRBV28 to TRBJ2-2, with 9 bases matching TRBD2. This CDR3 comprises 15 residues. V gave up 3 bases and J gave up 4 bases; unmatched junction bases: 3. Germline V gene data show CDR1 as MDHEN and CDR2 as SYDVKM.

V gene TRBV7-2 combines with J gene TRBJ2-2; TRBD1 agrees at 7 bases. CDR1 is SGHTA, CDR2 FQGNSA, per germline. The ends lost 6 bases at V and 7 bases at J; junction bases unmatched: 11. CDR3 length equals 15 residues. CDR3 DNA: TGTGCCAGCAGACTGACAGGGATCGCGGGCGGGGAGCTGTTTTTT. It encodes CASRLTGIAGGELFF.

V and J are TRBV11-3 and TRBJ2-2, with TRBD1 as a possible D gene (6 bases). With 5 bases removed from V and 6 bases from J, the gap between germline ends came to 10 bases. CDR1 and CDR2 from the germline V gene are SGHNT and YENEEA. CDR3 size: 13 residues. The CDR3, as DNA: TGTGCCAGCAGCCGGGACATTGCCGGGGAGCTGTTTTTT. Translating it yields CASSRDIAGELFF.

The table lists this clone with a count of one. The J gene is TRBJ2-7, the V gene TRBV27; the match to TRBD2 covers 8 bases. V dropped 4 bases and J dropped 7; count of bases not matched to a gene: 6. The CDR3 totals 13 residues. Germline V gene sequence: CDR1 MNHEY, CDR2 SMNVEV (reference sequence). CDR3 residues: CASSWGLGWEQYF. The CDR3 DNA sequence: TGTGCCAGCAGTTGGGGACTAGGATGGGAGCAGTACTTC.

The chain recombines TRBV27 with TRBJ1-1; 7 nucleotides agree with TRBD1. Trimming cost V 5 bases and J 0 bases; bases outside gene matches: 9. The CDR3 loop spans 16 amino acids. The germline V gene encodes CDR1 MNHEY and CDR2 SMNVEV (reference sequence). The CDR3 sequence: CASSTGTVFLNTEAFF. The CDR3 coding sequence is TGTGCCAGCAGTACCGGGACAGTTTTTTTGAACACTGAAGCTTTCTTT.

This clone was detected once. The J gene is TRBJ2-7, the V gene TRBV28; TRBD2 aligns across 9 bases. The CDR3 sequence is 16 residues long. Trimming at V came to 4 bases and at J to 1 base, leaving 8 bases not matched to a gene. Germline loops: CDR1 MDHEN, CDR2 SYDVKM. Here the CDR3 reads CASSSLGSGRSYEQYF. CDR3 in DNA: TGTGCCAGCAGTTCCCTAGGTAGCGGGAGATCCTACGAGCAGTACTTC.

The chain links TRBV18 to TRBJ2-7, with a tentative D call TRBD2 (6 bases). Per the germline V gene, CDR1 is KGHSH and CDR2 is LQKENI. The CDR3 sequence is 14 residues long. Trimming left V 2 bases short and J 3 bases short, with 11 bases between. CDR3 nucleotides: TGTGCCAGCTCACCATGGGGAGGCATCTACGAGCAGTACTTC. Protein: CASSPWGGIYEQYF.

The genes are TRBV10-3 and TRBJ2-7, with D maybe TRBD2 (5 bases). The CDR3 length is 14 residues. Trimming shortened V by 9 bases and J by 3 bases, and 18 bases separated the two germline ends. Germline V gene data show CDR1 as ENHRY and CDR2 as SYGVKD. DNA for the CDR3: TGTGCCATAAGCGCGGACTCCTTAAACTACGAGCAGTACTTC. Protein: CAISADSLNYEQYF.

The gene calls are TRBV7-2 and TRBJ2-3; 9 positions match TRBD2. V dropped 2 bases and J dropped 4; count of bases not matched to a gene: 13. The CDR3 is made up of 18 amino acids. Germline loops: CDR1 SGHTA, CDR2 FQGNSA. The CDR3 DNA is TGTGCCAGCAGCTTACGTCCCCTAGCGGGACTAGTTGCAGATACGCAGTATTTT. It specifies CASSLRPLAGLVADTQYF.

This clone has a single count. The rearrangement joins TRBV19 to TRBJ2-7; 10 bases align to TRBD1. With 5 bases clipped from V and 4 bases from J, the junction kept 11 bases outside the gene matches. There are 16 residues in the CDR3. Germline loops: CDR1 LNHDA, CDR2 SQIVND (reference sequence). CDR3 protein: CASSERQGAQRYEQYF. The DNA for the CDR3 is TGTGCCAGTAGTGAACGACAGGGGGCGCAAAGGTACGAGCAGTACTTC.

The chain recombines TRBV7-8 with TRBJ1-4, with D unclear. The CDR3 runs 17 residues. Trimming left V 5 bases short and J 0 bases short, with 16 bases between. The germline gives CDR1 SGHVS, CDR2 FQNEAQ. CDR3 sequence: CASSPTTGYATNEKLFF. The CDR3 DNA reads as TGTGCCAGCAGCCCTACGACGGGATACGCAACTAATGAAAAACTGTTTTTT. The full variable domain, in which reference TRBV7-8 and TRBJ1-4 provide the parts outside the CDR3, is GAGVSQSPRYKVAKRGQDVALRCDPISGHVSLFWYQQALGQGPEFLTYFQNEAQLDKSGLPSDRFFAERPEGSVSTLKIQRTQQEDSAVYLCASSPTTGYATNEKLFFGSGTQLSVL.

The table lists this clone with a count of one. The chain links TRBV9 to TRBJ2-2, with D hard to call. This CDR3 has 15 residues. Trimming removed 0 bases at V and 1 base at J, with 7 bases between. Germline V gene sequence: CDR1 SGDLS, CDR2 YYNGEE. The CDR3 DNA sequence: TGTGCCAGCAGCGTAGGGCACGTGAACACCGGGGAGCTGTTTTTT. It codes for CASSVGHVNTGELFF.

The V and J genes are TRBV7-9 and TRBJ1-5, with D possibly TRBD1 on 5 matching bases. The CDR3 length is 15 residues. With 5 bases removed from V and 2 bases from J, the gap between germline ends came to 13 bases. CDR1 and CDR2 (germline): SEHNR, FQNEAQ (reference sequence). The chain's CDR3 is CASSLGAQGNQPQHF. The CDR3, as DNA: TGTGCCAGCAGCCTAGGGGCTCAGGGCAATCAGCCCCAGCATTTT. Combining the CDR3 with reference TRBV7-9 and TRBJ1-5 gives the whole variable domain DTGVSQNPRHKITKRGQNVTFRCDPISEHNRLYWYRQTLGQGPEFLTYFQNEAQLEKSRLLSDRFSAERPKGSFSTLEIQRTEQGDSAMYLCASSLGAQGNQPQHFGDGTRLSIL.

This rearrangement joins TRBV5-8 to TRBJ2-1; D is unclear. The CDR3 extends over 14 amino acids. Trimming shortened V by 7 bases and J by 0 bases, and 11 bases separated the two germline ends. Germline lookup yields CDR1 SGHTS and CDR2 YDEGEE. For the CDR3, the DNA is TGTGCCAGCTCCCCGCTACGCTCCTACAATGAGCAGTTCTTC. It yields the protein CASSPLRSYNEQFF.